This is a list of T cell receptor beta chains from one sample in a study of tumour-infiltrating T cells in Burkitt lymphoma. TCRdb keeps only in-frame clones here, not all; method: immunoSEQ multiplex PCR. The sample carries about 150 clones, approximately 96% recorded once. Material for sequencing was tumor tissue. Receptors originate from a human donor with Burkitt lymphoma. Both conserved end residues are part of each CDR3. The D gene is left open where the match is weak.

>TRBV7-2|TRBD1|TRBJ2-2
CASSKPTGGWTGELFF
TGTGCCAGCAGCAAGCCGACAGGGGGCTGGACCGGGGAGCTGTTTTTT